The 28 T cell receptor beta chains given below trace back to one sample, sequenced in a study of brain T cells in children with intractable seizures. Clones were sequenced by immunoSEQ multiplex PCR, and TCRdb holds only the in-frame ones, with some missing. Of 300,000 to 400,000 clones in the sample, roughly 93% were seen once. Indicated time point: blood from clinic visit 5 months post-surgery; TSC patient then seizure free. The source material was peripheral blood, sampled roughly 5 months after surgery. The receptors were gathered from a boy in the first two years of life with tuberous sclerosis and intractable seizures.

This clone was observed once. The chain recombines TRBV3-1 (or the pseudogene TRBV3-2) with TRBJ2-2; 9 nucleotides align to TRBD1. The CDR3 spans 17 residues. The ends lost 0 bases at V and 4 bases at J; junction bases unmatched: 6. CDR1 is LGHDT and CDR2 is YNNKEL in the germline V gene (reference sequence). CDR3 sequence: CASSQEGRTGVTGELFF. The CDR3 DNA reads TGTGCCAGCAGCCAAGAGGGTCGGACAGGGGTCACCGGGGAGCTGTTTTTT.

The chain recombines TRBV11-2 with TRBJ2-1, with D unresolved. Germline CDR1 reads SGHAT; CDR2 reads FQNNGV. The CDR3 length is 19 residues. V lost 0 bases and J lost 9, with 27 bases in between. CDR3 region: CASSLDQLGGLMGSGEQFF. The DNA of the CDR3 is TGTGCCAGCAGCTTAGATCAGTTAGGCGGCCTTATGGGGTCGGGTGAGCAGTTCTTC.

The V and J genes are TRBV11-3 and TRBJ1-1, with 7 bases that match TRBD1. The CDR3 consists of 15 residues. The ends lost 2 bases at V and 0 bases at J; junction bases unmatched: 3. Germline lookup yields CDR1 SGHNT and CDR2 YENEEA. CDR3 sequence: CASSLRQGMNTEAFF. The CDR3 DNA reads TGTGCCAGCAGCTTAAGACAGGGCATGAACACTGAAGCTTTCTTT.

V is TRBV7-3 and J is TRBJ2-7, with 9 bases fitting TRBD1. CDR3 length: 15 amino acids. With 5 bases clipped from V and 5 bases from J, the junction kept 10 bases outside the gene matches. In germline, CDR1 is SGHTA, CDR2 FQGTGA. The CDR3 here is CASSPTRTGVNEQYF. CDR3 nucleotides: TGTGCCAGCAGCCCGACTCGGACAGGGGTCAACGAGCAGTACTTC. Complete variable domain (other parts from reference TRBV7-3 and TRBJ2-7): GAGVSQTPSNKVTEKGKYVELRCDPISGHTALYWYRQSLGQGPEFLIYFQGTGAADDSGLPNDRFFAVRPEGSVSTLKIQRTERGDSAVYLCASSPTRTGVNEQYFGPGTRLTVT.

V and J are TRBV2 and TRBJ2-7; D gene uncertain. The germline V gene has CDR1 SNHLY and CDR2 FYNNEI. The CDR3 runs to 13 residues. V shed 6 bases and J shed 5 bases, with 14 bases lying between them. CDR3 amino acids: CASRFDVSNEQYF. As DNA, the CDR3 is TGTGCCAGCAGATTCGACGTTTCCAACGAGCAGTACTTC.

This sequence joins TRBV4-1 and TRBJ2-5; 10 bases align to TRBD1. Germline CDR1 MGHRA, CDR2 YSYEKL. This CDR3 has 16 residues. J lost 3 bases, V lost 0 bases, and 4 bases had no gene match. DNA of the CDR3: TGCGCCAGCAGCCAAGAGGGACAGGGGATTGAAGAGACCCAGTACTTC. As protein: CASSQEGQGIEETQYF.

This chain links TRBV4-2 with TRBJ2-1; D not resolved. CDR1 and CDR2 from the germline V gene are LGHNA and YNFKEQ. V lost 1 base and J 9 bases, leaving 10 bases between the germline ends. This CDR3 has 13 amino acids. The CDR3 nucleotides read TGTGCCAGCAGCCAAGGACCAGGCTCTGAGCAGTTCTTC. Amino acid sequence: CASSQGPGSEQFF.

The chain couples TRBV7-2 to TRBJ2-3; 12 bases are a match to TRBD2. V shed 5 bases and J 11 bases; nucleotides not matched to a gene: 8. There are 14 residues in the CDR3. Germline CDR1 is SGHTA and CDR2 is FQGNSA. CDR3 bases: TGTGCCAGCAGCCTAGGGTCACTAGCGGGAGGGCAGTATTTT. Translation: CASSLGSLAGGQYF. Full variable domain (outside the CDR3, taken from reference TRBV7-2 and TRBJ2-3): GAGVSQSPSNKVTEKGKDVELRCDPISGHTALYWYRQSLGQGLEFLIYFQGNSAPDKSGLPSDRFSAERTGGSVSTLTIQRTQQEDSAVYLCASSLGSLAGGQYFGPGTRLTVL.

The V call is TRBV7-8, the J call TRBJ2-7; 11 bases map to TRBD2. The trim removed 6 bases at V and 2 bases at J, leaving 6 bases unmatched. The V gene's germline CDR1 is SGHVS and CDR2 FQNEAQ. The CDR3 has 15 amino acids. As DNA, the CDR3 is TGTGCCAGCAGGAGCCTAGCGGGGGGCCCCTACGAGCAGTACTTC. As protein: CASRSLAGGPYEQYF.

The chain couples TRBV21-1 to TRBJ2-1; the listed D gene, TRBD1, was not tested against the DNA. TRBV21-1 counts as a pseudogene. This CDR3 comprises 17 residues. DNA for the CDR3: TGTGCCAGCAGCAACCAAACTAATCTCCCGGGACAGGGAGACGAGTTCTTC. Translating it yields CASSNQTNLPGQGDEFF.

The CDR3 nucleotides are TGTGCCACCGGAGGGACATTTCGCTCTGGAAACACCATATATTTT. This translates into CATGGTFRSGNTIYF. The J gene is TRBJ1-3, the V gene TRBV19; TRBD1 is a possible D gene (6 bases). The CDR3 has 15 amino acids. The germline V gene encodes CDR1 LNHDA and CDR2 SQIVND (reference sequence). Trimming took 10 bases from V and 0 from J, leaving 16 bases between them.

The chain couples TRBV4-1 to TRBJ2-7; D perhaps matches TRBD1 (6 bases). Looked up from germline, CDR1 is MGHRA and CDR2 is YSYEKL. V lost 0 bases, J lost 0 bases, and 15 bases lay in between. The CDR3 is 17 amino acids. CDR3 protein: CASSQDETRDISYEQYF. Written as DNA, the CDR3 is TGCGCCAGCAGCCAAGATGAAACCCGGGACATCTCCTACGAGCAGTACTTC.

The chain combines TRBV9 with TRBJ2-7; D not certain. The CDR3 has 15 amino acids. Germline V gene data show CDR1 as SGDLS and CDR2 as YYNGEE. Trimming removed 0 bases from V and 5 bases from J, with 15 bases in between. Written as DNA, the CDR3 is TGTGCCAGCAGCGTAGCAGATTTTCGGATGGACGAGCAGTACTTC. Translated: CASSVADFRMDEQYF.

The CDR3 bases are TGTGCCAGCAGCCTAAGTAGGGAATCACAAGAGACCCAGTACTTC. Amino acid sequence: CASSLSRESQETQYF. The chain couples TRBV3-1 (or the pseudogene TRBV3-2) to TRBJ2-5, with no clear D. CDR1 is LGHDT, CDR2 YNNKEL, per germline (reference sequence). The CDR3 sequence is 15 residues long. V was cut by 4 bases and J by 2 bases, with 14 bases left in between.

As for this clone: Other DNA variants within this sample encode the same CDR3. The V call is TRBV7-3, the J call TRBJ2-1; weak D call: TRBD1 (6 bases). V was pared by 5 bases and J by 5 bases, with 10 bases between. The CDR3 consists of 13 residues. Germline CDR1 SGHTA, CDR2 FQGTGA. The CDR3 DNA sequence: TGTGCCAGCAGCCTCGGACAGAACAATGAGCAGTTCTTC. Translating it yields CASSLGQNNEQFF.

This sequence joins TRBV4-1 and TRBJ2-4, with 12 bases that match TRBD2. CDR3 length: 20 residues. Germline V gene sequence: CDR1 MGHRA, CDR2 YSYEKL. V lost 0 bases to trimming and J lost 0 bases; unmatched junction nucleotides: 9. The CDR3 DNA sequence: TGCGCCAGCAGCCAAGAGTTGCGACTAGCGGGAGTCGTAGCCAAAAACATTCAGTACTTC. Protein product: CASSQELRLAGVVAKNIQYF.

The chain uses TRBV29-1 and TRBJ2-1, with 12 bases that match TRBD2. Trimming took 1 base from V and 6 from J; bases not matched to a gene: 7. The CDR3 extends over 16 amino acids. CDR1 and CDR2 (germline): SQVTM, ANQGSEA. The CDR3 DNA sequence: TGCAGCGTTGAAGGTGGACTAGCGGGATTTTCCAATGAGCAGTTCTTC. Translating it yields CSVEGGLAGFSNEQFF.

The V call is TRBV7-9, the J call TRBJ2-3; TRBD2 agrees at 7 bases. Per germline, CDR1 SEHNR and CDR2 FQNEAQ (reference sequence). The CDR3 covers 17 residues. V shed 3 bases, J shed 2 bases, and the junction held 11 bases outside the gene matches. The CDR3 loop is CASSFTDGGSHTDTQYF. In DNA form, the CDR3 reads TGTGCCAGCAGCTTTACGGATGGCGGGAGCCACACAGATACGCAGTATTTT.

The chain joins TRBV5-1 to TRBJ1-1, with a tentative D call TRBD1 (6 bases). Trimming removed 4 bases at V and 3 bases at J, with 16 bases between. The CDR3 consists of 15 residues. The germline V gene has CDR1 SGHRS and CDR2 YFSETQ. As DNA, the CDR3 is TGCGCCAGCAGCCAGGATGGGGGGCGTGACACTGAAGCTTTCTTT. Its translation is CASSQDGGRDTEAFF. Filled out from reference TRBV5-1 and TRBJ1-1, the complete variable domain reads KAGVTQTPRYLIKTRGQQVTLSCSPISGHRSVSWYQQTPGQGLQFLFEYFSETQRNKGNFPGRFSGRQFSNSRSEMNVSTLELGDSALYLCASSQDGGRDTEAFFGQGTRLTVV.

V is TRBV5-1 and J is TRBJ2-2, with D hard to call. Per the germline V gene, CDR1 is SGHRS and CDR2 is YFSETQ. V lost 0 bases to trimming and J lost 4 bases, with 10 bases between them. CDR3 length equals 15 residues. The CDR3 loop is CASSLAAGFTGELFF. As DNA, the CDR3 is TGCGCCAGCAGCTTGGCGGCAGGTTTCACCGGGGAGCTGTTTTTT.

The chain couples TRBV6-1 to TRBJ1-2; 7 bases match TRBD1. Germline CDR1 and CDR2: MNHNS and SASEGT. This CDR3 is built from 16 residues. Losses at the gene ends were 2 bases for V and 4 bases for J; bases not matched to a gene: 10. The CDR3 sequence is CASSETIAGQLYGYTF. The CDR3 DNA reads TGTGCCAGCAGTGAAACTATAGCGGGACAGCTCTATGGCTACACCTTC.

Points on this clone: One end of the junction is discordant with germline, which a read error may explain. The V and J genes are TRBV30 and TRBJ1-2, with 8 nucleotides matching TRBD1. The V gene's germline CDR1 is GTSNPN and CDR2 SVGIG (reference sequence). This CDR3 spans 14 amino acids. Written as DNA, the CDR3 is TGTGCCTGGAGTCTAGGGACAGGAGTAAATGGCTGCACCTTC. It yields the protein CAWSLGTGVNGCTF.

The chain has TRBV4-2 and TRBJ2-7, with 8 bases fitting TRBD2. Germline V gene data show CDR1 as LGHNA and CDR2 as YNFKEQ. The trim removed 3 bases at V and 0 bases at J, leaving 1 base unmatched. The CDR3 is 14 residues long. CDR3 residues: CASSHTSGSYEQYF. The CDR3 nucleotides are TGTGCCAGCAGCCACACTAGCGGCTCCTACGAGCAGTACTTC.

V is TRBV6-4 and J is TRBJ2-2; the D gene is possibly TRBD2 (5 bases). The CDR3 has 14 residues. CDR1 MRHNA and CDR2 SNTAGT come from the germline V gene. V gave up 2 bases and J gave up 1 base, with 5 bases separating them. CDR3 sequence (DNA): TGTGCCAGCAGTGACGGGAGGAACACCGGGGAGCTGTTTTTT. Translation gives CASSDGRNTGELFF.

The chain has TRBV7-3 and TRBJ2-5; D remains ambiguous. The germline V and J ends were trimmed by 5 bases and 1 base, with 11 bases remaining between them. CDR3 size: 14 residues. Germline V lookup: CDR1 SGHTA, CDR2 FQGTGA. The CDR3 reads CASSQPGPQETQYF. The CDR3 coding sequence is TGTGCCAGCAGCCAGCCCGGGCCCCAAGAGACCCAGTACTTC.

The V call is TRBV7-9, the J call TRBJ1-1, with D possibly being TRBD1 (5 bases). Per the germline V gene, CDR1 is SEHNR and CDR2 is FQNEAQ (reference sequence). Trimming took 5 bases from V and 3 from J, leaving 10 bases between them. This CDR3 region has 13 residues. The CDR3 sequence is CASSTPGYTEAFF. The DNA of the CDR3 is TGTGCCAGCAGCACCCCAGGGTACACTGAAGCTTTCTTT.

V and J are TRBV11-2 and TRBJ1-4; 9 bases line up with TRBD1. V was pared by 3 bases and J by 11 bases, with 4 bases of the junction left unmatched. The CDR3 sequence is 13 residues long. Looked up from germline, CDR1 is SGHAT and CDR2 is FQNNGV. CDR3 nucleotides: TGTGCCAGCAGCTTGGACAGGGGATGGAAACTGTTTTTT. Encoded protein: CASSLDRGWKLFF.

The J gene is TRBJ2-7, the V gene TRBV3-1 (or the pseudogene TRBV3-2); D is uncertain. V was shortened by 3 bases and J by 8 bases, with 20 bases between the two germline ends. CDR1 LGHDT and CDR2 YNNKEL come from the germline V gene (reference sequence). This CDR3 has 15 amino acids. The CDR3 here is CASSQLDQGSDKQYF. As DNA, the CDR3 is TGTGCCAGCAGCCAGCTGGACCAAGGTTCCGACAAGCAGTACTTC.